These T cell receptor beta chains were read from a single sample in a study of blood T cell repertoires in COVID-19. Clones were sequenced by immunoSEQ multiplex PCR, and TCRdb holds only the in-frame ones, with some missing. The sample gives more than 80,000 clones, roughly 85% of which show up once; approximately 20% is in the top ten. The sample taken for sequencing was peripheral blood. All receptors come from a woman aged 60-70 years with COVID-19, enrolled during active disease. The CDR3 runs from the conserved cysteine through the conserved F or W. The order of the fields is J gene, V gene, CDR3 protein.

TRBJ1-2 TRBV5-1 CASSLGLNYYGYTF
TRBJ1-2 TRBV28 CASSLGGQVLTNYGYTF
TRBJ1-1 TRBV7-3 CASSPPGATNTEAFF
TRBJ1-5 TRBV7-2 CASSSVGGGNQPQHF
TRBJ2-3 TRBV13 CASSQTRADTQYF
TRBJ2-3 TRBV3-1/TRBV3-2 CASSQVGTDTQYF
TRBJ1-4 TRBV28 CASRGTGSEKLFF
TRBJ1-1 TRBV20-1 CSASGRATEAFF
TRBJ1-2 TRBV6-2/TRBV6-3 CASSRGQEGGYTF
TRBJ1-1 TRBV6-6 CASSSRQDRGHTEAFF
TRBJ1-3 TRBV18 CASPGGSGNTIYF
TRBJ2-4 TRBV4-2 CASSPLGQAKNIQYF
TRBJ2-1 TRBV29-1 CSVERQVLYNEQFF
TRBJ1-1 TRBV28 CASSLPGQVEAAFF
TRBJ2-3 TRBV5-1 CASSQAGLTDGTDTQYF
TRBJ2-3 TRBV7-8 CASSSTSTDTQYF
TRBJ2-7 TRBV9 CASSASSGGFSYEQYF
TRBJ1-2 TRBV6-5 CASSYSIAGAYGYTF
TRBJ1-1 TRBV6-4 CASSNRENTEAFF
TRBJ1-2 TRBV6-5 CASSYSAGAYGYTF
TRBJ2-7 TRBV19 CASSEAGTGGYEQYF
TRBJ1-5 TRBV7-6 CASSLSRGSQPQHF
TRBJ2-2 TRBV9 CASSVEVLGAFSSGELFF
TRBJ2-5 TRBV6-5 CASSLTSGGVKTQYF
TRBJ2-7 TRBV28 CASIRTSGAYEQYF
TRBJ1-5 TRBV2 CASSNGYAAQHF
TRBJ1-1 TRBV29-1 CSVRAGDTEAFF
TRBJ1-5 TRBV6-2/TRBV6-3 CASSYVWLGIDQPQHF
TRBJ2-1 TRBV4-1 CASSFRWPGQGSNEQFF
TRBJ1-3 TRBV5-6 CASSSPVGRQKDGNTIYF
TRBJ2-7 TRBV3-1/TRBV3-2 CASSQGEGGAEQYF
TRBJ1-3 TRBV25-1 CASSESTGVTNTIYF
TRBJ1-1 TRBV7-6 CASFGVNTEAFF
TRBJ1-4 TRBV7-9 CASSAHPQGSNEKLFF
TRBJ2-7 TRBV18 CASSPLTGQLSYEQYF
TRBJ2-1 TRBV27 CASSLRGLWDEQFF
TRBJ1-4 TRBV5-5 CASSLSQGVYDVNEKLFF
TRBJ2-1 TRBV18 CASSRTGSSYNEQFF
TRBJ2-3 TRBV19 CASSISSTAGSADTQYF
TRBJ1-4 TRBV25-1 CASSRLGREDEKLFF
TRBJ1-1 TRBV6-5 CASSYEGRVNTEAFF
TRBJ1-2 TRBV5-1 CASSQGQTVYGYTF
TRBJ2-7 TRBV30 CAWRGQGRYEQYF
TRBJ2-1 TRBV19 CASRTQTTYNEQFF
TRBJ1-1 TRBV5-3 CARSITGERDAEAFF
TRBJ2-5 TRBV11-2 CASSLSGTDQETQYF
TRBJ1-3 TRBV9 CASSQAGNTIYF
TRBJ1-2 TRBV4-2 CASSQDRGGDPSGPLRGYTF
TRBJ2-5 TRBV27 CASSSLRMAGVETQYF
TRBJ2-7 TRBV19 CASSIGTPVDEQYF
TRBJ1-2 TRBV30 CAWSLQGNYGYTF
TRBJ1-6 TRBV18 CASSPPAEVGSPLHF
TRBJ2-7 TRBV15 CAVGQVSSYEQYF
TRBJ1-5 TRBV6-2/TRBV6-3 CASSYFGKTEPQHF
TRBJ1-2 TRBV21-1 CASSTDSFYYGYTF